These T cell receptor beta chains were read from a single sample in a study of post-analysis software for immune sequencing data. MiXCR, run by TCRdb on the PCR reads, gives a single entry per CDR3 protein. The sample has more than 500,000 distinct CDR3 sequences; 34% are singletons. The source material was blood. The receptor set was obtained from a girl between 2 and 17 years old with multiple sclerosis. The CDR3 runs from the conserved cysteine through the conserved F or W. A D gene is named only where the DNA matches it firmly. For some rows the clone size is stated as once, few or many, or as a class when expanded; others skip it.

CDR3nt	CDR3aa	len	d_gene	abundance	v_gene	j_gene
TGTGCCAGCAGCTTATATACGGCTAGGCCTTACAATGAGCAGTTCTTC	CASSLYTARPYNEQFF	16	-	-	TRBV7-2	TRBJ2-1
TGCGCCAGCAGCTTGGTGGGTCCCGACTATGGCTACACCTTC	CASSLVGPDYGYTF	14	-	-	TRBV5-1	TRBJ1-2
TGTGCCAGCAGCTTAGAAGGTCTTAAGGGTCAGGAGACCCAGTACTTC	CASSLEGLKGQETQYF	16	-	-	TRBV11-2	TRBJ2-5
TGTGCCAGCAGCCCTCATGGTGGCGGGGGTTCGGATACGCAGTATTTT	CASSPHGGGGSDTQYF	16	TRBD2	-	TRBV3-1	TRBJ2-3
TGTGCCAGCCGGCGGACAGTAAGCAATCAGCCCCAGCATTTT	CASRRTVSNQPQHF	14	-	-	TRBV28	TRBJ1-5
TGTGCCAGCAGTTTTCGAGCGGACAGCTCCTACGAGCAGTACTTC	CASSFRADSSYEQYF	15	-	-	TRBV12-3/TRBV12-4	TRBJ2-7
TGTGCCAGCAGCAAGAACCCTACAGGGAACACTGAAGCTTTCTTT	CASSKNPTGNTEAFF	15	-	-	TRBV6-5	TRBJ1-1
TGTGCCAGCAGCGATAGAAGGTGGAGCACCAAAAACATTCAGTACTTC	CASSDRRWSTKNIQYF	16	-	-	TRBV2	TRBJ2-4
TGTGCCAGCATAAGAGGGCTAGCGGGGGGGCTCTACAATGAGCAGTTCTTC	CASIRGLAGGLYNEQFF	17	TRBD2	few	TRBV28	TRBJ2-1
TGCGCCAGCAGCTCACACTACCAAGAGACCCAGTACTTC	CASSSHYQETQYF	13	-	few	TRBV5-1	TRBJ2-5
TGCAGCGTTGTGAGGCGAATGGGGTACAATGAGCAGTTCTTC	CSVVRRMGYNEQFF	14	-	-	TRBV29-1	TRBJ2-1
TGCAGCGTCACCCCTAGCGAGAGGGCCCAGTACTTC	CSVTPSERAQYF	12	-	many	TRBV29-1	TRBJ2-5
TGTGCCACCAGCGGGACAGGCGGGGTCAATCAGCCCCAGCATTTT	CATSGTGGVNQPQHF	15	TRBD1	-	TRBV24-1	TRBJ1-5
TGTGCCAGCAGCCATGGGAGGAGACTCACAGATACGCAGTATTTT	CASSHGRRLTDTQYF	15	-	-	TRBV7-3	TRBJ2-3
TGTGCCAGCACCGATAGCGGGGGAAATTCCTACGAGCAGTACTTC	CASTDSGGNSYEQYF	15	TRBD2	few	TRBV7-8	TRBJ2-7
TGTGCCACCAGCAGACAATTTCGACAGGGGGGTGACTATGGCTACACCTTC	CATSRQFRQGGDYGYTF	17	TRBD1	-	TRBV15	TRBJ1-2
TGTGCCAGCAGTTTAGCCGTGGATGCGCAGTATTTT	CASSLAVDAQYF	12	-	-	TRBV12-3/TRBV12-4	TRBJ2-3
TGCGCCAGCAGCCACGATAGACAGGGGGCGAACTATGGCTACACCTTC	CASSHDRQGANYGYTF	16	TRBD1	few	TRBV4-1	TRBJ1-2